A single sample is the source of the 5 T cell receptor beta chains below, sequenced in a study of cytomegalovirus exposure and HLA in healthy donors. The study ran its PCR with 60 Vbeta and 13 Jbeta primers. Here immunoSEQ multiplex PCR was the method, and the copy in TCRdb shows in-frame clones only, minus some. The table has 65,000 to 80,000 clones, over 70% seen once; the top ten hold about 9.1%. Sequenced input: PBMCs. The receptors shown here come from a man aged 40-55 years in good health and CMV-seropositive.

This chain joins TRBV29-1 and TRBJ1-3; D gene uncertain. CDR1 is SQVTM and CDR2 is ANQGSEA in the germline V gene. The CDR3 has 12 amino acids. With 7 bases removed from V and 4 bases from J, the gap between germline ends came to 11 bases. CDR3 in DNA: TGCAGCGCTGAGGGAGGGGGAAACACCATATATTTT. It translates to CSAEGGGNTIYF. Using reference TRBV29-1 and TRBJ1-3 for the parts outside the CDR3, the full variable domain is SAVISQKPSRDICQRGTSLTIQCQVDSQVTMMFWYRQQPGQSLTLIATANQGSEATYESGFVIDKFPISRPNLTFSTLTVSNMSPEDSSIYLCSAEGGGNTIYFGEGSWLTVV.

This clone was seen a handful of times. The chain combines TRBV5-1 with TRBJ2-7; 8 nucleotides align to TRBD1. CDR1 and CDR2 (germline): SGHRS, YFSETQ. The CDR3 has 15 residues. Losses at the gene ends were 4 bases for V and 2 bases for J; bases not matched to a gene: 8. The CDR3 reads CASSNDQQGAYEQYF. CDR3 DNA sequence: TGCGCCAGCAGCAATGACCAACAGGGGGCCTACGAGCAGTACTTC.

This clone was seen a single time. This chain uses TRBV5-1 with TRBJ2-7; 13 positions match TRBD2. The CDR3 has 18 amino acids. Germline CDR1 and CDR2: SGHRS and YFSETQ. J was trimmed by 0 bases and V by 4 bases; bases with no gene match: 10. The CDR3 DNA follows: TGCGCCAGCAGCCTTGGACTAGCGGGAGCCCAAAGCTCCTACGAGCAGTACTTC. This sequence encodes CASSLGLAGAQSSYEQYF.

The chain recombines TRBV11-3 with TRBJ2-7; possibly TRBD2 for D (7 bases). This CDR3 is built from 17 residues. Germline V gene sequence: CDR1 SGHNT, CDR2 YENEEA. Deletions cut 5 bases from V and 2 bases from J, with 22 bases between. The CDR3: CASSRLARQAPTYEQYF. CDR3 bases: TGTGCCAGCAGCCGACTAGCTCGACAGGCTCCTACCTACGAGCAGTACTTC. Looking up the rest from reference TRBV11-3 and TRBJ2-7 gives the full variable domain: EAGVVQSPRYKIIEKKQPVAFWCNPISGHNTLYWYLQNLGQGPELLIRYENEEAVDDSQLPKDRFSAERLKGVDSTLKIQPAELGDSAVYLCASSRLARQAPTYEQYFGPGTRLTVT.

The rearrangement joins TRBV2 to TRBJ1-1, with D possibly being TRBD1 (6 bases). Between the trimmed V and J ends, which lost 4 bases and 8 bases, there was a span of 8 bases. CDR3 length equals 11 residues. Per germline, CDR1 SNHLY and CDR2 FYNNEI. The CDR3 region has the DNA TGTGCCAGCAGTGGGGGGGGCGAAGCTTTCTTT. Protein sequence: CASSGGGEAFF.